The 21 T cell receptor beta chains below all came from one sample that was sequenced in a study of T cells after yellow fever vaccination. TCRdb analysed the 5' RACE reads with MiXCR anew, one entry per CDR3 protein. The data hold hundreds of thousands of distinct CDR3 sequences, with approximately 10% observed a single time. This specimen was CD4+ T cells sorted from PBMCs, taken 5 days after the yellow fever booster vaccination. Source of these receptors: a man aged 18 to 29 who received the YFV17D yellow fever vaccine.

The V and J genes are TRBV9 and TRBJ2-1; maybe TRBD1 (6 bases). The germline V gene encodes CDR1 SGDLS and CDR2 YYNGEE. The germline V and J ends were trimmed by 0 bases and 4 bases, with 14 bases remaining between them. The CDR3 loop spans 16 amino acids. CDR3 coding DNA: TGTGCCAGCAGCGTAGGTGGGGGCTCAAGATACAATGAGCAGTTCTTC. This gives the protein CASSVGGGSRYNEQFF.

About this clonotype: A read error is possible here, since a much larger clone lies one base away. The chain links TRBV7-2 to TRBJ2-5; TRBD1 might be the D (5 bases). This CDR3 has 13 amino acids. Between the trimmed V and J ends, which lost 2 bases and 3 bases, there was a span of 7 bases. Germline CDR1 is SGHTA and CDR2 is FQGNSA. CDR3 nucleotide sequence: TGTGCCAGCAGCTTAAGCAGGGAAGAGACCCAGTACTTC. It codes for CASSLSREETQYF.

The chain carries TRBV24-1 and TRBJ2-5; possible D gene TRBD1, 5 bases. CDR3 length equals 15 residues. V gave up 4 bases and J gave up 2 bases, with 13 bases separating them. From germline, CDR1 is KGHDR and CDR2 SFDVKD. CDR3 nucleotide sequence: TGTGCCACCAGTGACCCACGACAGAATCAAGAGACCCAGTACTTC. It is translated as CATSDPRQNQETQYF.

This clonotype was seen only a few times. This chain connects TRBV19 to TRBJ2-1; 7 bases agree with TRBD2. Losses at the gene ends were 7 bases for V and 4 bases for J; bases not matched to a gene: 16. This CDR3 spans 17 amino acids. The germline V gene encodes CDR1 LNHDA and CDR2 SQIVND (reference sequence). The CDR3 DNA reads TGTGCCAGTAAATTGGCTAGCGGAGGAATTATTTACAATGAGCAGTTCTTC. This gives the protein CASKLASGGIIYNEQFF.

The J gene is TRBJ1-2, the V gene TRBV5-1; D is perhaps TRBD1 (6 bases). V shed 0 bases and J shed 7 bases, with 10 bases lying between them. Germline V CDR1 and CDR2: SGHRS, YFSETQ. This CDR3 comprises 13 residues. The CDR3 region is CASSLDRVLGYTF. In DNA form, the CDR3 reads TGCGCCAGCAGCTTGGACAGGGTGCTTGGCTACACCTTC. Based on the CDR3 plus reference TRBV5-1 and TRBJ1-2, the full variable domain is KAGVTQTPRYLIKTRGQQVTLSCSPISGHRSVSWYQQTPGQGLQFLFEYFSETQRNKGNFPGRFSGRQFSNSRSEMNVSTLELGDSALYLCASSLDRVLGYTFGSGTRLTVV.

The chain couples TRBV4-3 to TRBJ1-2, with TRBD1 matching 7 bases. Trimming removed 0 bases from V and 4 bases from J; junction bases left unmatched: 8. There are 16 residues in the CDR3. CDR1 is LGHNA and CDR2 is YSLEER in the germline V gene. The CDR3 DNA is TGCGCCAGCAGCCAAGATTTAGGGGGCGTTCTCTATGGCTACACCTTC. Translated, it gives CASSQDLGGVLYGYTF.

The table lists this clonotype with many counts. The chain recombines TRBV2 with TRBJ2-5, with D possibly being TRBD1 or TRBD2 (5 bases each). Per the germline V gene, CDR1 is SNHLY and CDR2 is FYNNEI. CDR3 size: 15 residues. The germline V and J ends were trimmed by 3 bases and 5 bases, with 16 bases remaining between them. DNA for the CDR3: TGTGCCAGCAGTGATAGGGACCAGGACAAGGAGACCCAGTACTTC. This codes for CASSDRDQDKETQYF.

The chain has TRBV4-1 and TRBJ2-3; TRBD1 is a possible D gene (5 bases). Germline V gives CDR1 MGHRA, CDR2 YSYEKL. This CDR3 region has 16 residues. V was trimmed by 4 bases and J by 2 bases, leaving 16 bases between them. CDR3 amino acids: CASSRGRGIFTDTQYF. The CDR3 nucleotides are TGCGCCAGCAGCCGGGGTAGGGGCATATTCACAGATACGCAGTATTTT.

In its sample, this clonotype was seen a few times. This chain connects TRBV7-9 to TRBJ2-1; D is possibly TRBD1 (5 bases). Trimming removed 7 bases at V and 7 bases at J, with 23 bases between. The CDR3 extends over 16 amino acids. CDR1 and CDR2 (germline): SEHNR, FQNEAQ (reference sequence). The CDR3 sequence: CASNHLRGQGNNEQFF. For the CDR3, the DNA is TGTGCCAGCAACCACCTAAGGGGCCAGGGAAATAATGAGCAGTTCTTC.

The chain recombines TRBV7-9 with TRBJ2-7; TRBD1 matches at 7 bases. V lost 7 bases, J lost 3 bases, and 6 bases stayed unmatched. Germline values: CDR1 SEHNR, CDR2 FQNEAQ (reference sequence). This CDR3 is 13 amino acids long. In DNA, the CDR3 is TGTGCCAGCACTATGACAGGGATCTACGAGCAGTACTTC. Protein: CASTMTGIYEQYF.

This clonotype occurred a few times. This chain links TRBV28 with TRBJ2-3, with 11 bases aligning to TRBD2. The CDR3 loop spans 16 amino acids. V was pared by 3 bases and J by 1 base, with 3 bases of the junction left unmatched. Germline values: CDR1 MDHEN, CDR2 SYDVKM. The CDR3 bases are TGTGCCAGCAGTTTTGCACTAGCGGGGGGCACAGATACGCAGTATTTT. Translated, it gives CASSFALAGGTDTQYF.

V is TRBV7-2 and J is TRBJ2-2, with 8 nucleotides matching TRBD2. V shed 1 base and J 1 base; nucleotides not matched to a gene: 8. This CDR3 is built from 18 residues. The germline V gene encodes CDR1 SGHTA and CDR2 FQGNSA. This chain's CDR3 is CASSLVAWGLGNTGELFF. The CDR3 DNA is TGTGCCAGCAGCTTAGTAGCTTGGGGACTAGGGAACACCGGGGAGCTGTTTTTT.

This clonotype was counted between two and nine times. The chain links TRBV5-1 to TRBJ2-3; 9 nucleotides match TRBD2. Germline CDR1 is SGHRS and CDR2 is YFSETQ. The CDR3 is 16 residues long. Trimming removed 0 bases from V and 2 bases from J; junction bases left unmatched: 4. The CDR3 sequence is CASSLGLAGFTDTQYF. The CDR3 DNA reads TGCGCCAGCAGCTTGGGGCTAGCGGGGTTCACAGATACGCAGTATTTT. The whole variable domain, remainder taken from reference TRBV5-1 and TRBJ2-3, is KAGVTQTPRYLIKTRGQQVTLSCSPISGHRSVSWYQQTPGQGLQFLFEYFSETQRNKGNFPGRFSGRQFSNSRSEMNVSTLELGDSALYLCASSLGLAGFTDTQYFGPGTRLTVL.

The J gene is TRBJ2-1, the V gene TRBV18; 8 bases line up with TRBD1. Unmatched junction bases numbered 7, after V lost 5 bases and J lost 4 bases. CDR3 length: 15 residues. Germline lookup yields CDR1 KGHSH and CDR2 LQKENI. The CDR3 loop is CASSSPGGAYNEQFF. The CDR3 nucleotides are TGTGCCAGCTCATCTCCAGGGGGCGCGTACAATGAGCAGTTCTTC.

J is TRBJ2-2 and V is TRBV4-2, with D perhaps matching TRBD2 (6 bases). The CDR3 covers 17 residues. Trimming left V 0 bases short and J 6 bases short, with 17 bases between. Germline CDR1 reads LGHNA; CDR2 reads YNFKEQ. The CDR3 DNA is TGTGCCAGCAGCCAAGACCCCTCCACTAGCTTCCCCGGGGAGCTGTTTTTT. It yields the protein CASSQDPSTSFPGELFF.

This chain joins TRBV5-4 and TRBJ2-4, with 8 bases aligning to TRBD2. Germline V gives CDR1 SGHNT, CDR2 YYREEE (reference sequence). The CDR3 is made up of 15 amino acids. V trimming: 4 bases; J trimming: 8 bases; junction bases outside the gene matches: 11. In DNA form, the CDR3 reads TGTGCCAGCAGCGGGGTAAACGGCGGGGGGCACATTCAGTACTTC. Residues: CASSGVNGGGHIQYF.

This clonotype has ten or more counts. As DNA, the CDR3 is TGTGCCAGCAGCCAGGACCTCATCTCAGCGGGAAAACTGTTTTTT. Amino acids: CASSQDLISAGKLFF. This rearrangement joins TRBV3-1 to TRBJ1-4; D remains ambiguous. The germline V gene has CDR1 LGHDT and CDR2 YNNKEL (reference sequence). The CDR3 extends over 15 amino acids. The V end was cut by 3 bases, the J end by 10 bases, with 18 bases between. Full variable domain (rest looked up from reference TRBV3-1 and TRBJ1-4): DTAVSQTPKYLVTQMGNDKSIKCEQNLGHDTMYWYKQDSKKFLKIMFSYNNKELIINETVPNRFSPKSPDKAHLNLHINSLELGDSAVYFCASSQDLISAGKLFFGSGTQLSVL.

This clonotype was observed a handful of times. V and J are TRBV7-2 and TRBJ2-1; D is undetermined. This CDR3 spans 12 amino acids. CDR1 is SGHTA and CDR2 is FQGNSA in the germline V gene. V lost 5 bases and J 12 bases, leaving 14 bases between the germline ends. CDR3 sequence: CASSPQLYGQFF. DNA for the CDR3: TGTGCCAGCAGCCCCCAGCTTTACGGGCAGTTCTTC. Supplemented by reference TRBV7-2 and TRBJ2-1, the full variable domain reads GAGVSQSPSNKVTEKGKDVELRCDPISGHTALYWYRQSLGQGLEFLIYFQGNSAPDKSGLPSDRFSAERTGGSVSTLTIQRTQQEDSAVYLCASSPQLYGQFFGPGTRLTVL.

The CDR3 loop is CASSFSGLPYQETQYF. In DNA form, the CDR3 reads TGTGCCAGCAGTTTTTCGGGACTCCCGTACCAAGAGACCCAGTACTTC. The chain links TRBV12-3 or TRBV12-4 to TRBJ2-5; possible D gene TRBD2, 6 bases. V shed 3 bases and J shed 0 bases, with 14 bases lying between them. CDR3 length: 16 amino acids.

The rearrangement uses TRBV4-3 and TRBJ1-1; no reliable D call. CDR3 length: 12 amino acids. V was shortened by 0 bases and J by 8 bases, with 7 bases between the two germline ends. Germline V CDR1 and CDR2: LGHNA, YSLEER. In DNA form, the CDR3 reads TGCGCCAGCAGCCAAGATCGAGGGGAAGCTTTCTTT. It is translated as CASSQDRGEAFF.

This clonotype was picked up a small number of times. The gene calls are TRBV7-3 and TRBJ2-7, with TRBD2 matching 8 bases. This CDR3 has 15 amino acids. Germline lookup yields CDR1 SGHTA and CDR2 FQGTGA. Trimming cost V 4 bases and J 2 bases; bases outside gene matches: 7. DNA for the CDR3: TGTGCCAGCAGCTCATACGGGGGGGCCGCCTACGAGCAGTACTTC. This translates into CASSSYGGAAYEQYF. The complete variable domain, with remaining parts taken from reference TRBV7-3 and TRBJ2-7, reads GAGVSQTPSNKVTEKGKYVELRCDPISGHTALYWYRQSLGQGPEFLIYFQGTGAADDSGLPNDRFFAVRPEGSVSTLKIQRTERGDSAVYLCASSSYGGAAYEQYFGPGTRLTVT.